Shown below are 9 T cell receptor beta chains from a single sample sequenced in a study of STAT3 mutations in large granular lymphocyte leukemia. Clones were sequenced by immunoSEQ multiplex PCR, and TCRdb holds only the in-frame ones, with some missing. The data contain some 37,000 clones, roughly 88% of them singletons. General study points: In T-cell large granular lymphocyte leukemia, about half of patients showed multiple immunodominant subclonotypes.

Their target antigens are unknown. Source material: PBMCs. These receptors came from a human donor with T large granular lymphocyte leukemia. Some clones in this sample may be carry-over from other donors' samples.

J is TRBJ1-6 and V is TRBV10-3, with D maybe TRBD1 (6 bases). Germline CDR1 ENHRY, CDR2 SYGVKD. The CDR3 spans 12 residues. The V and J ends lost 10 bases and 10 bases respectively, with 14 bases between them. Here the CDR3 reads CATETGQSPLHF. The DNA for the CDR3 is TGTGCCACAGAAACAGGGCAATCACCCCTCCACTTT.

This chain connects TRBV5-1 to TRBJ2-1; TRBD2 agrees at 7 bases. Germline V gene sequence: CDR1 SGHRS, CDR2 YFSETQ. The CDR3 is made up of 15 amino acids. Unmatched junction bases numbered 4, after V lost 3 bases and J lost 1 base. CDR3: CASSSGGGSYNEQFF. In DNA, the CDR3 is TGCGCCAGCAGCTCTGGGGGGGGGTCCTACAATGAGCAGTTCTTC.

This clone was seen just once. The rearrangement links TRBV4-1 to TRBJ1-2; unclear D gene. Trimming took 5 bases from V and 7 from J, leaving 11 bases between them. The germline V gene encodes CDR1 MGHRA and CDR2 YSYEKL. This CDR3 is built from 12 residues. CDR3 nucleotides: TGCGCCAGCAGCTTGATCGGAATTGGCTACACCTTC. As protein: CASSLIGIGYTF.

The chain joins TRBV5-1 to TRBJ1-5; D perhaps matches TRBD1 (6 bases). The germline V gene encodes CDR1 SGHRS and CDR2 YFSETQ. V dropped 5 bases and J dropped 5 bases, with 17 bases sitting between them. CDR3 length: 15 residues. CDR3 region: CASRLDSRRDQPQHF. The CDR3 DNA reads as TGCGCCAGCAGGCTGGACAGTAGGAGGGATCAGCCCCAGCATTTT.

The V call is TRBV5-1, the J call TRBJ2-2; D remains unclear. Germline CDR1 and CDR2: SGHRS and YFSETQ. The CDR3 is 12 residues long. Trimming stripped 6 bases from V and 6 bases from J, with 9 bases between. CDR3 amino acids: CASTRVAGELFF. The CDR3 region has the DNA TGCGCCAGCACAAGGGTTGCCGGGGAGCTGTTTTTT.

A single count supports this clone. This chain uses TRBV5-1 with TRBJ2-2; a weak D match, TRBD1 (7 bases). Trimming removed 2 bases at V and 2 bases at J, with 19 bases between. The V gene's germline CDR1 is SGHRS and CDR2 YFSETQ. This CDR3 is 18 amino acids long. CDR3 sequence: CASSFGVGGQPNTGELFF. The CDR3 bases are TGCGCCAGCAGCTTTGGAGTCGGGGGACAGCCTAACACCGGGGAGCTGTTTTTT.

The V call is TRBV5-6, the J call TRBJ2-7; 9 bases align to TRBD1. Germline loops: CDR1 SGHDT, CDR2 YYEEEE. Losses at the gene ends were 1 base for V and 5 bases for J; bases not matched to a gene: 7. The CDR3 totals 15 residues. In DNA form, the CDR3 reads TGTGCCAGCAGCTTGTGGGGACAGGGTATGCACGAGCAGTACTTC. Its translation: CASSLWGQGMHEQYF.

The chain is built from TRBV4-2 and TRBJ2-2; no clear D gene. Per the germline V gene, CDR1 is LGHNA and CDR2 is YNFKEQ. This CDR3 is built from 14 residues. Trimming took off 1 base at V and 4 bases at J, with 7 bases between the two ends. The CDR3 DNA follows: TGTGCCAGCAGCCAAGCTAGTCTCACCGGGGAGCTGTTTTTT. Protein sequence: CASSQASLTGELFF.

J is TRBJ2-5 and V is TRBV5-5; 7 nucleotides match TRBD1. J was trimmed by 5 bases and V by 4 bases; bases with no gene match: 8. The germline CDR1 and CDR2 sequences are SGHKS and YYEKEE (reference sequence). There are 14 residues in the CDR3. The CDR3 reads CASSRATGFETQYF. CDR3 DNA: TGTGCCAGCAGCAGAGCGACAGGGTTTGAGACCCAGTACTTC.